This TCR beta chain was found in a study of blood T cell repertoires in COVID-19. At the level of the study: COVID-19 samples from acute and convalescent phases originated in the United States, Italy and Spain. The analysed material was cDNA or gDNA that came from T cells, B-cell-depleted T cells, or PBMCs.

Data came from immunoSEQ multiplex PCR; TCRdb stores just in-frame clones and leaves some out. The sample lists some 320,000 clones, roughly nine tenths occurring once. The CDR3 totals 14 residues. The V end lost 6 bases, the J end lost 4 bases, and 13 bases lay between the germline ends. Germline-derived CDR1 and CDR2 are KGHSH and LQKENI. Which cohort a participant joined came from the clinical history participants gave. The sequence was obtained from a man aged 55 to 70 who had recovered from COVID-19. This rearrangement joins TRBV18 to TRBJ1-5, with D hard to call. Sequenced sample: PBMCs or T cells enriched from blood (not recorded which). For the CDR3, the DNA is TGTGCCAGCTCCCGGGGAGGTGGAAATCAGCCCCAGCATTTT. Amino acid sequence: CASSRGGGNQPQHF.